The next 20 T cell receptor beta chains were all read from a single sample in a study of blood T cell repertoires in COVID-19. Measured with immunoSEQ multiplex PCR; TCRdb has only the in-frame clones, and not every one. The sample contains 300,000 to 450,000 clones, 85% of which appear only once. The sample was peripheral blood. These TCRs come from a woman aged 18-29 years with acute or convalescent COVID-19.

V is TRBV7-3 and J is TRBJ2-7; D remains unclear. The CDR3 loop spans 14 amino acids. In germline, CDR1 is SGHTA, CDR2 FQGTGA. Between the trimmed V and J ends, which lost 4 bases and 0 bases, there was a span of 10 bases. The CDR3 reads CASSSGSSSYEQYF. The DNA for the CDR3 is TGTGCCAGCAGCTCAGGATCGAGCTCCTACGAGCAGTACTTC.

The chain joins TRBV6-1 to TRBJ2-7; 7 bases are a match to TRBD1. The CDR3 sequence is 15 residues long. The ends lost 6 bases at V and 6 bases at J; junction bases unmatched: 14. Per the germline V gene, CDR1 is MNHNS and CDR2 is SASEGT. This CDR3 is CASSLRAGGFVEQYF. The CDR3 nucleotides read TGTGCCAGCAGCCTCCGGGCAGGGGGATTCGTCGAGCAGTACTTC.

This chain links TRBV29-1 with TRBJ1-2; 7 bases line up with TRBD1. J lost 6 bases, V lost 4 bases, and 14 bases had no gene match. Germline values: CDR1 SQVTM, CDR2 ANQGSEA. This CDR3 contains 15 residues. The CDR3 nucleotides are TGCAGCGTTGCCTATATCAGGGGGGCGCAAGATGGCTACACCTTC. Residues: CSVAYIRGAQDGYTF.

The chain is built from TRBV30 and TRBJ2-3; weak D call: TRBD2 (5 bases). Germline V CDR1 and CDR2: GTSNPN, SVGIG (reference sequence). The CDR3 loop spans 15 amino acids. V was shortened by 3 bases and J by 4 bases, with 17 bases between the two germline ends. CDR3: CAWSRDVAAADTQYF. The CDR3 DNA follows: TGTGCCTGGAGCCGGGATGTGGCAGCAGCAGATACGCAGTATTTT.

This clone was detected only once. The J gene is TRBJ2-7, the V gene TRBV3-1 (or the pseudogene TRBV3-2), with 10 bases aligning to TRBD2. Germline CDR1 is LGHDT and CDR2 is YNNKEL (reference sequence). The CDR3 contains 15 residues. The V segment lost 4 bases and the J segment 4 bases; nucleotides outside the gene matches: 7. As DNA, the CDR3 is TGTGCCAGCAGCCCCTTAGCGGGAGGAACTTACGAGCAGTACTTC. The encoded protein is CASSPLAGGTYEQYF.

V is TRBV19 and J is TRBJ2-1, with 9 bases fitting TRBD2. V was clipped by 3 bases and J by 12 bases; unmatched bases: 9. In germline, CDR1 is LNHDA, CDR2 SQIVND (reference sequence). The length of the CDR3 is 14 residues. The CDR3 protein is CASSIQAGGPGQFF. The CDR3, as DNA: TGTGCCAGTAGTATCCAGGCGGGAGGGCCCGGGCAGTTCTTC. Complete variable domain (other parts from reference TRBV19 and TRBJ2-1): DGGITQSPKYLFRKEGQNVTLSCEQNLNHDAMYWYRQDPGQGLRLIYYSQIVNDFQKGDIAEGYSVSREKKESFPLTVTSAQKNPTAFYLCASSIQAGGPGQFFGPGTRLTVL.

The chain carries TRBV7-2 and TRBJ1-4, with no clear D. This CDR3 is 16 amino acids long. Trimming took off 2 bases at V and 3 bases at J, with 13 bases between the two ends. From germline, CDR1 is SGHTA and CDR2 FQGNSA. In nucleotides, the CDR3 is TGTGCCAGCAGCTTACGGTGGCTCGGGGCTAATGAAAAACTGTTTTTT. Translated: CASSLRWLGANEKLFF.

The CDR3 loop is CASSPGTEGETQYF. DNA for the CDR3: TGTGCCAGCAGCCCTGGGACAGAAGGGGAGACCCAGTACTTC. This chain connects TRBV7-3 to TRBJ2-5; 7 bases align to TRBD1. The length of the CDR3 is 14 residues. J lost 5 bases, V lost 5 bases, and 8 bases had no gene match. Germline V gene sequence: CDR1 SGHTA, CDR2 FQGTGA. Combining the CDR3 with reference TRBV7-3 and TRBJ2-5 gives the whole variable domain GAGVSQTPSNKVTEKGKYVELRCDPISGHTALYWYRQSLGQGPEFLIYFQGTGAADDSGLPNDRFFAVRPEGSVSTLKIQRTERGDSAVYLCASSPGTEGETQYFGPGTRLLVL.

This rearrangement joins TRBV7-3 to TRBJ2-1; 10 bases are shared with TRBD1. Looked up from germline, CDR1 is SGHTA and CDR2 is FQGTGA. With 5 bases clipped from V and 7 bases from J, the junction kept 8 bases outside the gene matches. The CDR3 runs to 15 residues. CDR3 DNA sequence: TGTGCCAGCAGCGCCGGGACAGGGGAAGGGAATGAGCAGTTCTTC. Translation: CASSAGTGEGNEQFF.

This chain connects TRBV9 to TRBJ2-1; 7 nucleotides align to TRBD2. Per the germline V gene, CDR1 is SGDLS and CDR2 is YYNGEE. The CDR3 length is 15 residues. V shed 0 bases, J shed 10 bases, and the junction held 10 bases outside the gene matches. For the CDR3, the DNA is TGTGCCAGCAGCGTAGACCCTAGCGGCCTTAGGGAGCAGTTCTTC. It translates to CASSVDPSGLREQFF.

The chain links TRBV12-3 or TRBV12-4 to TRBJ2-7, with unresolved D. CDR3 length: 13 residues. Deletions cut 1 base from V and 3 bases from J, with 7 bases between. The chain's CDR3 is CASSLVQIYEQYF. The CDR3, as DNA: TGTGCCAGCAGTTTAGTACAGATCTACGAGCAGTACTTC.

The chain combines TRBV19 with TRBJ1-2; possible D gene TRBD1, 5 bases. CDR3 size: 14 residues. The germline gives CDR1 LNHDA, CDR2 SQIVND (reference sequence). The V and J ends lost 3 bases and 2 bases respectively, with 10 bases between them. CDR3 nucleotide sequence: TGTGCCAGTAGTATGGTTCGACAGAACTATGGCTACACCTTC. Translated: CASSMVRQNYGYTF. Variable domain in full (rest from reference TRBV19 and TRBJ1-2): DGGITQSPKYLFRKEGQNVTLSCEQNLNHDAMYWYRQDPGQGLRLIYYSQIVNDFQKGDIAEGYSVSREKKESFPLTVTSAQKNPTAFYLCASSMVRQNYGYTFGSGTRLTVV.

The V and J genes are TRBV5-8 and TRBJ1-6, with TRBD1 identical over 7 bases. Germline assignment: CDR1 SGHTS and CDR2 YDEGEE. The CDR3 covers 16 residues. Losses at the gene ends were 3 bases for V and 0 bases for J; bases not matched to a gene: 3. The CDR3 region is CASSWGQSSYNSPLHF. The DNA of the CDR3 is TGTGCCAGCAGCTGGGGACAGTCCTCCTATAATTCACCCCTCCACTTT.

The chain couples TRBV5-1 to TRBJ2-1, with 10 positions matching TRBD2. CDR1 is SGHRS and CDR2 is YFSETQ in the germline V gene. Trimming removed 8 bases from V and 6 bases from J; junction bases left unmatched: 8. The CDR3 is 14 residues long. CDR3 in amino acids: CASRAGGPPNEQFF. In DNA, the CDR3 is TGCGCCAGTCGAGCGGGAGGGCCTCCCAATGAGCAGTTCTTC.

This chain connects TRBV2 to TRBJ2-2; TRBD1 agrees at 7 bases. Germline loops: CDR1 SNHLY, CDR2 FYNNEI. The V gene end was trimmed by 5 bases and the J gene end by 8 bases; junction bases not matched to a gene: 14. The CDR3 consists of 16 residues. CDR3 nucleotides: TGTGCCAGCAGTAGGGACAGACAGGTCTATACTGGGGAGCTGTTTTTT. Translation gives CASSRDRQVYTGELFF. Using reference TRBV2 and TRBJ2-2 for the parts outside the CDR3, the full variable domain is EPEVTQTPSHQVTQMGQEVILRCVPISNHLYFYWYRQILGQKVEFLVSFYNNEISEKSEIFDDQFSVERPDGSNFTLKIRSTKLEDSAMYFCASSRDRQVYTGELFFGEGSRLTVL.

The V and J genes are TRBV3-1 (or the pseudogene TRBV3-2) and TRBJ1-3, with D possibly TRBD1 on 6 matching bases. Germline CDR1 reads LGHDT; CDR2 reads YNNKEL (reference sequence). The CDR3 consists of 15 residues. V was pared by 0 bases and J by 6 bases, with 12 bases between. As DNA, the CDR3 is TGTGCCAGCAGCCAAGAAAGCCAGGGGAAAAACACCATATATTTT. This sequence encodes CASSQESQGKNTIYF.

The chain uses TRBV5-1 and TRBJ2-1, with D perhaps matching TRBD2 (6 bases). Germline loops: CDR1 SGHRS, CDR2 YFSETQ. The CDR3 extends over 17 amino acids. The V and J ends lost 3 bases and 8 bases respectively, with 24 bases between them. The CDR3: CASSWGLWGGADHEQFF. CDR3 bases: TGCGCCAGCAGCTGGGGACTGTGGGGCGGCGCCGACCATGAGCAGTTCTTC.

The chain joins TRBV6-4 to TRBJ1-1; 7 bases are shared with TRBD1. From germline, CDR1 is MRHNA and CDR2 SNTAGT. CDR3 length: 13 amino acids. V lost 6 bases and J lost 1; bases outside the gene matches: 2. The CDR3 loop reads CASRRDRNTEAFF. The CDR3 DNA sequence: TGTGCCAGCAGGAGGGACAGGAACACTGAAGCTTTCTTT.

The chain joins TRBV9 to TRBJ1-2, with unresolved D. CDR1 is SGDLS, CDR2 YYNGEE, per germline. Trimming cost V 5 bases and J 8 bases, with 16 bases left between them. There are 13 residues in the CDR3. The CDR3 DNA sequence: TGTGCCAGCAGGTGGTCTAATTACGGGGGCTACACCTTC. Translating it yields CASRWSNYGGYTF.

The chain is built from TRBV2 and TRBJ2-2; a possible D gene is TRBD2 (6 bases). V was pared by 2 bases and J by 3 bases, with 10 bases between. This CDR3 spans 15 amino acids. Germline loops: CDR1 SNHLY, CDR2 FYNNEI. The CDR3 sequence is CASSETPGDTGELFF. In DNA, the CDR3 is TGTGCCAGCAGTGAAACCCCGGGAGACACCGGGGAGCTGTTTTTT.